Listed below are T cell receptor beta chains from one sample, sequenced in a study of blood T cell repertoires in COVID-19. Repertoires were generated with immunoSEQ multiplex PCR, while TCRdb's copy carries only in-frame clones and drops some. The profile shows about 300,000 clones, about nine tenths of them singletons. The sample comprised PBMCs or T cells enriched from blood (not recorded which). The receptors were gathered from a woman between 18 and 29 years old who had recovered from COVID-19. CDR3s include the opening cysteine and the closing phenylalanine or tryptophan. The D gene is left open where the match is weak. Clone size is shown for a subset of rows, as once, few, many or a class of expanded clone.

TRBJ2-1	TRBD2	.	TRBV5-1	TGCGCCAGCAGCTTGGCGGTGACTAGCGGATACAATGAGCAGTTCTTC	CASSLAVTSGYNEQFF
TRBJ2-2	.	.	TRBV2	TGTGCCAGCGGGAGAACCGGGGAGCTGTTTTTT	CASGRTGELFF
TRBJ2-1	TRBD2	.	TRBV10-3	TGTGCCACCGGACTAGCGCGGGATGAGCAGTTCTTC	CATGLARDEQFF
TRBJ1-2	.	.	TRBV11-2	TGTGCCAGCAGCTTAGACCGGGGGAGGGGGAACTATGGCTACACCTTC	CASSLDRGRGNYGYTF
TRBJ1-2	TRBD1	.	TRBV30	TGTGCCTGGGACAGGGGTTATGGCTACACCTTC	CAWDRGYGYTF
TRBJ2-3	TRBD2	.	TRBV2	TGTGCCAGCCGGACTAGCGGGACGGCGGATACGCAGTATTTT	CASRTSGTADTQYF
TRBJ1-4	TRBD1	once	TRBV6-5	TGTGCCAGCAGCCCCGGACAGGGCCGGGAAAAACTGTTTTTT	CASSPGQGREKLFF
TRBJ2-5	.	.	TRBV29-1	TGCAGCGTTGCGGGGTACCAAGAGACCCAGTACTTC	CSVAGYQETQYF
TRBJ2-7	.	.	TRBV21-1	TGTGCCAGCAGCTCCCCGAGGCCTTACGAGCAGTACTTC	CASSSPRPYEQYF
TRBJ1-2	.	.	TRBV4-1	TGCGCCAGCAGCCAAGAATGGAGGGGAGGCTATGGCTACACCTTC	CASSQEWRGGYGYTF
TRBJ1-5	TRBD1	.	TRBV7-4	TGTGCCAGCAGCTTCCGACAGGGGGATCAGCCCCAGCATTTT	CASSFRQGDQPQHF
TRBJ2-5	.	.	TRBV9	TGTGCCAGCAGCGCGGGGCTAGCGATCCAAGAGACCCAGTACTTC	CASSAGLAIQETQYF
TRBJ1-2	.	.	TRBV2	TGTGCCAGCAGTGAACAGGGGCCCTATGGCTACACCTTC	CASSEQGPYGYTF
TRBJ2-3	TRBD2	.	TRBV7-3	TGTGCCAGCAGCTTAGCGGGAGTCCCAGATACGCAGTATTTT	CASSLAGVPDTQYF
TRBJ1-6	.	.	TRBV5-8	TGTGCCAGCAGCTGGGGCCGGATACCTTCACCCCTCCACTTT	CASSWGRIPSPLHF
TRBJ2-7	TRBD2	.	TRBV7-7	TGTGCCAGCAGCTTAGCGGCGGGAGAGAACTACGAGCAGTACTTC	CASSLAAGENYEQYF
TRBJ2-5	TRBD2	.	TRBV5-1	TGCGCCAGCAGCTTAATGACTAGCGGTTACCAAGAGACCCAGTACTTC	CASSLMTSGYQETQYF
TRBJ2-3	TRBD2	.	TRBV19	TGTGCCACTCGGGAAAGGGCTCTAGCGGGGGGGCTACGAACAGATACGCAGTATTTT	CATRERALAGGLRTDTQYF
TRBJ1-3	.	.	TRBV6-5	TGTGCCAGCAGCGTGACAGGTTCTGGAAACACCATATATTTT	CASSVTGSGNTIYF
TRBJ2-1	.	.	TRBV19	TGTGCCAGTAGTATATGGGGGCCCCAGATCAATGAGCAGTTCTTC	CASSIWGPQINEQFF
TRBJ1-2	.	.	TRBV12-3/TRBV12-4	TGTGCCAGCAGCTATACGAAGGGCTACACCTTC	CASSYTKGYTF
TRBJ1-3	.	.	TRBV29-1	TGCAGCGTTGTGCCTGGGACATCTGGAAACACCATATATTTT	CSVVPGTSGNTIYF
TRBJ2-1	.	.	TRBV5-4	TGTGCCAGCAGCTTTGTGTTTGGTAGCGATGAGCAGTTCTTC	CASSFVFGSDEQFF
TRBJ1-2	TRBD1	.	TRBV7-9	TGTGCCAGCAGCCCAGAAGGGACAGGGGGACCTAGGTATGGCTACACCTTC	CASSPEGTGGPRYGYTF
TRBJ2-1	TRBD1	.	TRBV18	TGTGCCAGCTCACGCCCGGGACAGGGGGACTACAATGAGCAGTTCTTC	CASSRPGQGDYNEQFF
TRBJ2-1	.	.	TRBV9	TGTGCCAGCAGCGTGACAGGCGATTACAATGAGCAGTTCTTC	CASSVTGDYNEQFF
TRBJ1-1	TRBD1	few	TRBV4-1	TGCGCCAGCAGCCAAGTGGCGGGCGGGACAGGGGAATCTAGAGCTTTCTTT	CASSQVAGGTGESRAFF
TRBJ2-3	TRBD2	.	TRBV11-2	TGTGCCAGCAGCTCGTCGCTAGCGGGGGGGCCGGTTGGAGATACGCAGTATTTT	CASSSSLAGGPVGDTQYF
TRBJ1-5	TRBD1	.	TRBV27	TGTGCCAGCAGTCTCAGACAGGGAAAGGGCAATCAGCCCCAGCATTTT	CASSLRQGKGNQPQHF
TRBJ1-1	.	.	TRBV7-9	TGTGCCAGCAGCTACCAACAGGGAGACACTGAAGCTTTCTTT	CASSYQQGDTEAFF
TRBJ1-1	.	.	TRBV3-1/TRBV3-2	TGTGCCAGCAGCCCCTCCACACACGGAGCCGCTTTCTTT	CASSPSTHGAAFF
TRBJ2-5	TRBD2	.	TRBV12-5	TGTGCTAGTGGTTTGGCGAATAGCGGGTCGGAGACCCAGTACTTC	CASGLANSGSETQYF
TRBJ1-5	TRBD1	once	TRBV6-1	TGTGCCAGCAGTGGACAGGGGATTAGCAATCAGCCCCAGCATTTT	CASSGQGISNQPQHF
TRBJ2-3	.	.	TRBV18	TGTGCCAGCTCAAATGGAGGGGCGGATACGCAGTATTTT	CASSNGGADTQYF
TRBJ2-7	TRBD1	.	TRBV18	TGTGCCAGCTCACCGAGGACAGGGGGGGACGAGCAGTACTTC	CASSPRTGGDEQYF
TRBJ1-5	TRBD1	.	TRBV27	TGTGCCAGCGGCTTTATACCAGGACAGGGGGGTCAGCCCCAGCATTTT	CASGFIPGQGGQPQHF
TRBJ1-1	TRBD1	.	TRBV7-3	TGTGCCAGCAGCTTAACTCGACAGGGCAACACTGAAGCTTTCTTT	CASSLTRQGNTEAFF
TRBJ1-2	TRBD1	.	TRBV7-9	TGTGCCAGCAGCAGTCAGACAGGGGGCGATGGCTACACCTTC	CASSSQTGGDGYTF
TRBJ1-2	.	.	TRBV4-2	TGTGCCAGCAGCCAGGAAGAGGTGGTGCTCCATCCGGGCTACACCTTC	CASSQEEVVLHPGYTF
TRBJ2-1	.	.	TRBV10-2	TGCGCCAGCAGTGACCGGAGCTCCTACAATGAGCAGTTCTTC	CASSDRSSYNEQFF
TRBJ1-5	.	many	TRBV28	TGTGCCAGCAGTTCCTCCCCGGGGGTTAGCAATCAGCCCCAGCATTTT	CASSSSPGVSNQPQHF
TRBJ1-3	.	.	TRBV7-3	TGTGCCAGCAGCAAGAGCTCTGGAAACACCATATATTTT	CASSKSSGNTIYF
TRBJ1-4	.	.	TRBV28	TGTGCCACTACGGCCGAGGCTCAAAAACTGTTTTTT	CATTAEAQKLFF
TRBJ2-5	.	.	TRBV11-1	TGTGCCAGCAGCTTAGGGTTACGGGAGACCCAGTACTTC	CASSLGLRETQYF
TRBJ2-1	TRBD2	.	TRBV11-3	TGTGCCAGCAGCTTAAGACTAGCGGGGTACAATGAGCAGTTCTTC	CASSLRLAGYNEQFF
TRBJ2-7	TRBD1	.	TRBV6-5	TGTGCCAGCAGTTTCGCCGGGACAGGGAGGATGTTCGAGCAGTACTTC	CASSFAGTGRMFEQYF
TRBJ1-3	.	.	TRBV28	TGTGCCAGCAGTTTTTACCGATCCGGCTCTGGAAACACCATATATTTT	CASSFYRSGSGNTIYF
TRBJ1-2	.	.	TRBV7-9	TGTGCCAGCAGCTTAGCGGGGGGACCCACCGGGCACTATGGCTACACCTTC	CASSLAGGPTGHYGYTF
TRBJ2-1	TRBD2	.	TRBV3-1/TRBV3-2	TGTGCCAGCAGCCCTTGGACTAGCGGGAGTTACAATGAGCAGTTCTTC	CASSPWTSGSYNEQFF
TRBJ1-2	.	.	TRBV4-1	TGCGCCAGCAGCCGACCAGGGTCTGGCTACACCTTC	CASSRPGSGYTF